This T cell receptor beta chain was captured by sequencing in a study of cytomegalovirus exposure and HLA in healthy donors. Germline CDR1 and CDR2: LNHNV and YYDKDF (reference sequence). With 3 bases removed from V and 7 bases from J, the gap between germline ends came to 19 bases. The CDR3 is 16 residues long. PCR was performed using 60 Vbeta and 13 Jbeta primers. Produced via immunoSEQ multiplex PCR; TCRdb's table is partial and in-frame only. Of some 240,000 clones listed, approximately 78% are singletons. The chain joins TRBV15 to TRBJ2-1; tentatively, D is TRBD2 (6 bases). The sample taken for sequencing was PBMCs. The receptor was derived from a male donor in good health and CMV-seronegative. CDR3 DNA sequence: TGTGCCACCAGCAGGGGAGGACTTCCCTGGGGTAATGAGCAGTTCTTC. Encoded protein: CATSRGGLPWGNEQFF. Full variable domain (missing parts from reference TRBV15 and TRBJ2-1): DAMVIQNPRYQVTQFGKPVTLSCSQTLNHNVMYWYQQKSSQAPKLLFHYYDKDFNNEADTPDNFQSRRPNTSFCFLDIRSPGLGDTAMYLCATSRGGLPWGNEQFFGPGTRLTVL.